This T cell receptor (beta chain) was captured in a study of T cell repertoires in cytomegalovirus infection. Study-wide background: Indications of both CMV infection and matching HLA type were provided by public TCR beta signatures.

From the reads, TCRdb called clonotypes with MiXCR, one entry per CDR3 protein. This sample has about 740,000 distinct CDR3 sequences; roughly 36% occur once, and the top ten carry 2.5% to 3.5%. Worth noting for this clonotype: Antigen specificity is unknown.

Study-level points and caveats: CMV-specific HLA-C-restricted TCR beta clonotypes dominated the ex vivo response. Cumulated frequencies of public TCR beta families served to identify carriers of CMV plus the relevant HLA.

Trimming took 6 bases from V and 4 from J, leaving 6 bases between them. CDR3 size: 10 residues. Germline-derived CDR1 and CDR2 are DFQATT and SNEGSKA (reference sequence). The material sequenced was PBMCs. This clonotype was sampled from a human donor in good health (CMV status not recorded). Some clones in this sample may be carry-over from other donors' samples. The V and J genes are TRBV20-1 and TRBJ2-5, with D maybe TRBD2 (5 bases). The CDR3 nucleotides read TGCAGTGCCGGAGGAGAGACCCAGTACTTC. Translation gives CSAGGETQYF.